The clone carrying this T cell receptor beta chain has a count of ten or more. The treatment here: randomized to nivolumab then ipilimumab (arm A) or the reverse (arm B). Patients had received no earlier DNA-damaging chemotherapy. This table comes from immunoSEQ multiplex PCR, and its TCRdb copy is limited to in-frame clones, with some not included. The sample yields fewer than 20,000 clones, approximately 27% seen once. The junction had 7 bases not matched to a gene; V was cut back by 5 bases and J by 4 bases. The V gene's germline CDR1 is SGHNT and CDR2 YENEEA. The CDR3 totals 14 residues. The record originates from a study of sequential checkpoint blockade in melanoma. Study-level information: Randomization was 1:1 between first-line nivolumab→ipilimumab and ipilimumab→nivolumab. TCRbeta immunosequencing was performed on DNA from approximately 93 pretreatment melanoma tumor samples. Over 20 patients had matched tumor biopsies before treatment and at week 13 after nivolumab or ipilimumab alone.

The sample was tumor tissue (inferred from file names), taken from a patient given nivolumab and ipilimumab in sequence. This clonotype originated in a human donor with melanoma. This chain links TRBV11-3 with TRBJ1-1, with TRBD1 identical over 7 bases. CDR3 sequence reads: CASSPQTGITEAFF. The CDR3 nucleotides read TGTGCCAGCAGCCCACAGACAGGGATCACTGAAGCTTTCTTT.